The 15 T cell receptor beta chains below come from one sample, sequenced in a study of cytomegalovirus exposure and HLA in healthy donors. The PCR was carried out with 60 Vbeta primers and 13 Jbeta primers. Some clones are missing from TCRdb's copy, which holds only in-frame ones; the method was immunoSEQ multiplex PCR. The table includes 150,000 to 200,000 clones, roughly 87% detected once. Source material: PBMCs. The receptor set was obtained from a girl under 18 in good health and CMV-seropositive.

The chain recombines TRBV28 with TRBJ1-1; tentative D call: TRBD1 (5 bases). The CDR3 contains 15 residues. The ends were cut back, 4 bases at V and 4 bases at J, with 16 bases in the middle. Germline CDR1 and CDR2: MDHEN and SYDVKM. CDR3 nucleotide sequence: TGTGCCAGCAGTTCCCACGGGGGTGGGTTCACTGAAGCTTTCTTT. This gives the protein CASSSHGGGFTEAFF.

The chain recombines TRBV29-1 with TRBJ1-2; D gene ambiguous. This CDR3 spans 14 amino acids. V lost 4 bases to trimming and J lost 3 bases, with 15 bases between them. Germline V gives CDR1 SQVTM, CDR2 ANQGSEA. The CDR3 bases are TGCAGCGTTGCTCAGGCCCCCAGAGACTATGGCTACACCTTC. It translates to CSVAQAPRDYGYTF.

The gene calls are TRBV5-6 and TRBJ1-2; D call uncertain. Germline CDR1 reads SGHDT; CDR2 reads YYEEEE. V lost 0 bases, J lost 1 base, and 16 bases lay in between. The CDR3 runs to 17 residues. The CDR3 DNA sequence: TGTGCCAGCAGCTTGGTGGTGGAACCACTAGATAACTATGGCTACACCTTC. Translation: CASSLVVEPLDNYGYTF.

J is TRBJ2-1 and V is TRBV2; possible D gene TRBD2, 6 bases. V was shortened by 10 bases and J by 9 bases, with 19 bases between the two germline ends. Germline V gene lookup returns CDR1 SNHLY and CDR2 FYNNEI. The CDR3 runs to 13 residues. The CDR3 region has the DNA TGTGCCACAGGTGGGCCGGGGGTAATTGAGCAGTTCTTC. Translating it yields CATGGPGVIEQFF.

This rearrangement joins TRBV10-3 to TRBJ2-7; possible D gene TRBD2, 5 bases. V shed 0 bases and J shed 7 bases, with 13 bases lying between them. This CDR3 has 14 amino acids. Germline-derived CDR1 and CDR2 are ENHRY and SYGVKD. The CDR3 coding sequence is TGTGCCATCAGTGAGTCCGGGGTGTCGGTGGAGCAGTACTTC. Its translation: CAISESGVSVEQYF.

The V call is TRBV4-1, the J call TRBJ2-5; D may be TRBD2 (6 bases). The germline V gene encodes CDR1 MGHRA and CDR2 YSYEKL. This CDR3 is 16 amino acids long. Trimming cost V 0 bases and J 5 bases, with 16 bases left between them. Here the CDR3 DNA reads TGCGCCAGCAGCCAAGATCGGGGGACCACTGTGGAGACCCAGTACTTC. Translated: CASSQDRGTTVETQYF.

The rearrangement links TRBV6-5 to TRBJ1-3, with no clear D. V was clipped by 6 bases and J by 3 bases, with 15 bases between them. Per germline, CDR1 MNHEY and CDR2 SVGAGI. The CDR3 has 15 residues. The CDR3 DNA reads TGTGCCAGCAGCCGACCCGGAGTTTTTGGAAACACCATATATTTT. Amino acid sequence: CASSRPGVFGNTIYF.

This chain links TRBV11-2 with TRBJ2-7; maybe TRBD1 (6 bases). CDR3 length: 15 amino acids. Germline lookup yields CDR1 SGHAT and CDR2 FQNNGV. With 6 bases removed from V and 1 base from J, the gap between germline ends came to 16 bases. The CDR3: CASRRPGQKSYEQYF. CDR3 nucleotide sequence: TGTGCCAGCAGGAGACCAGGACAGAAATCCTACGAGCAGTACTTC.

V gene TRBV27 combines with J gene TRBJ1-3, with unresolved D. Trimming removed 2 bases from V and 4 bases from J, with 12 bases in between. This CDR3 is 15 amino acids long. CDR1 and CDR2 (germline): MNHEY, SMNVEV (reference sequence). The CDR3 region has the DNA TGTGCCAGCAGTTTAACGGGGAACCCCGGAAACACCATATATTTT. Translation: CASSLTGNPGNTIYF.

The rearrangement uses TRBV30 and TRBJ2-1; possible D gene TRBD2, 5 bases. This CDR3 has 11 amino acids. Germline assignment: CDR1 GTSNPN and CDR2 SVGIG (reference sequence). V lost 0 bases, J lost 14 bases, and 11 bases lay in between. CDR3 DNA sequence: TGTGCCTGGAGTGTAGCGGCTGTGGAGTTCTTC. This codes for CAWSVAAVEFF.

The chain is built from TRBV11-2 and TRBJ2-1, with D possibly matching TRBD2 (6 bases). In germline, CDR1 is SGHAT, CDR2 FQNNGV. The V gene lost 2 bases and the J gene lost 6 bases, with 14 bases spanning the gap. This CDR3 contains 15 residues. CDR3 sequence: CASSLYPSETNEQFF. The CDR3 DNA reads as TGTGCCAGCAGCTTATACCCTAGCGAGACCAATGAGCAGTTCTTC.

The rearrangement uses TRBV5-1 and TRBJ2-5; D is undetermined. From germline, CDR1 is SGHRS and CDR2 YFSETQ. CDR3 size: 15 residues. V was cut by 3 bases and J by 5 bases, with 17 bases left in between. Here the CDR3 DNA reads TGCGCCAGCAGCTCTGGCGGCAGTACGGAGGAGACCCAGTACTTC. This translates into CASSSGGSTEETQYF. Full variable domain (outside the CDR3, taken from reference TRBV5-1 and TRBJ2-5): KAGVTQTPRYLIKTRGQQVTLSCSPISGHRSVSWYQQTPGQGLQFLFEYFSETQRNKGNFPGRFSGRQFSNSRSEMNVSTLELGDSALYLCASSSGGSTEETQYFGPGTRLLVL.

The genes are TRBV28 and TRBJ2-7; D ambiguous. The germline V gene has CDR1 MDHEN and CDR2 SYDVKM. Trimming removed 4 bases at V and 0 bases at J, with 4 bases between. There are 12 residues in the CDR3. This CDR3 is CASSSSSYEQYF. The DNA for the CDR3 is TGTGCCAGCAGTTCTAGCTCCTACGAGCAGTACTTC.

The chain carries TRBV5-1 and TRBJ2-7; 7 nucleotides match TRBD2. CDR3 size: 18 residues. With 0 bases clipped from V and 2 bases from J, the junction kept 14 bases outside the gene matches. Germline V lookup: CDR1 SGHRS, CDR2 YFSETQ. The DNA for the CDR3 is TGCGCCAGCAGCTTGGACCCCCCTGGCGGGAGTATAACCTACGAGCAGTACTTC. Translating it yields CASSLDPPGGSITYEQYF.

The genes are TRBV6-5 and TRBJ1-2; 11 positions agree with TRBD1. This CDR3 spans 15 amino acids. The V gene end was trimmed by 2 bases and the J gene end by 4 bases; junction bases not matched to a gene: 3. Per the germline V gene, CDR1 is MNHEY and CDR2 is SVGAGI. The chain's CDR3 is CASSYLGTGGYGYTF. The CDR3 DNA sequence: TGTGCCAGCAGTTACCTCGGGACAGGGGGCTATGGCTACACCTTC.